This T cell receptor (beta chain) was identified in a study of T-cell memory formation after mild COVID-19. This clonotype was detected only once. Its target is unknown. Study observations and caveats: Researchers report contracting CD4+ clones mostly in CM and EM, with CD8+ clones in EMRA. From day 15 to 85, contracting clones were balanced between CD4 and CD8, whereas later expanders leaned toward CD4+. Second-wave clones peaking on day 37 lacked confirmed SARS-CoV-2 specificity.

TCR alpha and TCR beta cDNA libraries carrying sample barcodes and UMIs came from 5'RACE with constant-segment primers. TCRdb ran MiXCR on the 5' RACE reads and lists one entry per CDR3 protein. Of hundreds of thousands of distinct CDR3 sequences in the sample, approximately 15% are singletons; the top ten hold more than 20%. Trimming removed 3 bases from V and 4 bases from J, with 10 bases in between. CDR3 length: 14 amino acids. Sample: PBMCs or a T cell subset sorted from them (not recorded which). This TCR derives from a man younger than 35 who had mild COVID-19 (a few samples of this study predate the infection). Cell type and time point are not known. The chain carries TRBV12-3 or TRBV12-4 and TRBJ1-5; maybe TRBD1 (5 bases). CDR3 sequence reads: CASSLWDGNQPQHF. The CDR3 DNA sequence: TGTGCCAGCAGTTTGTGGGACGGGAATCAGCCCCAGCATTTT.